This entry lists 2 T cell receptor beta chains sequenced from one sample in a study of persistence of HIV-infected CD4 T cells (TCRdb year 2020). The antigens of these receptors remain unknown. TCRbeta repertoires were sequenced from genomic DNA with the immunoSEQ hsTCRB assay version 4 in survey mode. Drawn from immuneACCESS, this table holds only the in-frame rearrangements with V and J called that TCRdb kept. Clones are partly lost; checked studies trace under half to an unresolved V gene and leave the rest unexplained. Present in this sample are around 60,000 clones, approximately 75% of which were seen just once. The ten biggest clones cover more than 1.5% of the sample. The meaning of the sample's treatment or condition label: suppressive antiretroviral therapy. A pool of overlapping HIV-1 Gag 15-mer peptides was used at roughly 0.95 ug per peptide per mL for cell stimulation. Memory CD4+ T cells that did not respond, being CD40L-negative, CD69-negative and CD45RO-high, were sorted as memory populations depleted of antigen-responding cells.

The material sequenced was CD4+ T cells sorted from PBMCs after roughly 18-hour stimulation, taken from a patient who received antiretroviral therapy. The label giving this sample's cell subset or site can be read as: CD40L-CD69- CD45RO-high memory CD4 T cells not responding to Gag peptides. These receptors all stem from an adult man with HIV who was CMV-seropositive.

This chain joins TRBV14 and TRBJ2-3; no firm D call. Trimming cost V 4 bases and J 2 bases, with 7 bases left between them. Looked up from germline, CDR1 is SGHDN and CDR2 is FVKESK. The CDR3 spans 13 residues. This CDR3 reads CASSPLDTDTQYF. As DNA, the CDR3 is TGTGCCAGCAGCCCCCTCGACACAGATACGCAGTATTTT. Full variable domain (rest looked up from reference TRBV14 and TRBJ2-3): EAGVTQFPSHSVIEKGQTVTLRCDPISGHDNLYWYRRVMGKEIKFLLHFVKESKQDESGMPNNRFLAERTGGTYSTLKVQPAELEDSGVYFCASSPLDTDTQYFGPGTRLTVL.

CDR3 residues: CASSLSKGAFNQPQHF. The CDR3 DNA reads TGTGCCAGCAGCTTAAGTAAGGGGGCGTTCAATCAGCCCCAGCATTTT. This chain links TRBV7-8 with TRBJ1-5; 7 nucleotides agree with TRBD1. The length of the CDR3 is 16 residues. J gave up 3 bases and V 2 bases, and 7 bases lay outside the gene matches. The germline CDR1 and CDR2 sequences are SGHVS and FQNEAQ.